This T cell receptor beta chain was observed in a study of T-cell reconstitution after alpha-beta-depleted transplantation in children (dated by TCRdb to 2016 to 2017). Concerning the study at large: Using TCR repertoire profiling, the study quantitatively followed how T-cell immune reconstitution unfolded in children after TCRalphabeta/CD19-depleted allogeneic hematopoietic cell transplantation.

There are 15 amino acids in the CDR3, from cysteine to phenylalanine inclusive. CDR3 DNA is the only sequence kept; it has 45 bases, read in frame from the first base. Per the germline V gene, SGHVS is the CDR1 and FQNEAQ is the CDR2. Between the V and J ends, shortened by 2 bases and 5 bases respectively, the junction contains 13 bases. On this clonotype itself: Its antigen specificity is not known. Base qualities are not recorded, but no much larger clone differs from it by a single base.

General conclusions and limits of the study: Apparently early alphabetaT-cell count recovery about two months after transplant reportedly relied on only several hundred rapidly expanded clones derived from non-depleted graft cells. The frequencies of hyperexpanded clones fell over the following months, and after one year, T-cell counts and TCRbeta diversity were mostly attributed to newly produced T cells. In some patients, high TCRbeta diversity at day 60 was attributed to recipient T cells and intrathymic progenitors that had survived conditioning.

What the treatment or condition label conveys for this sample: allogeneic hematopoietic cell transplantation with graft depleted of TCRalphabeta T cells and CD19 B cells. The transplant recipients were children given TCRalphabeta/CD19-depleted allogeneic hematopoietic cell grafts. The library was generated by PCR. This sample was sequenced with an Illumina HiSeq 2500. TCR library preparation used molecular barcoding, with unique molecular identifiers applied to normalize quantification of the TCRbeta repertoire. The public reads were reprocessed in TCRdb via fastp at Q25 and MiXCR, keeping in-frame beta chains. CDR3 protein sequences are deduplicated, and each keeps its most common genes and DNA. This sample holds hundreds of thousands of distinct CDR3 sequences; approximately 15% were observed only once. About 4.6% of the sample lies in the top ten.

The chain is made from TRBV7-8 and TRBJ2-1, with an unclear D gene assignment. Source: PBMCs, mostly from graft donor cells, taken 360 days after TCRalphabeta/CD19-depleted stem cell transplant. The receptor was derived from a male patient younger than 18 who had a stem cell transplant for acute lymphoblastic leukemia, so the T cells may come from the graft donor. The CDR3 reads as follows: CASSLLAPLDNEQFF. The sequence in DNA is TGTGCCAGCAGCTTATTGGCTCCCCTCGACAATGAGCAGTTCTTC.